This TCR beta chain is from a study of blood T cell repertoires in COVID-19. Authors' processing steps: For nucleated cells, counts were estimated from reference gene primer amplification. Method: immunoSEQ multiplex PCR; TCRdb's copy keeps in-frame clones and lacks some. V, J and clone size are taken as reported in that table, and D and trimming were inferred from the DNA itself. The sample includes approximately 49,000 clones, about 76% of them seen just once. CDR1 and CDR2 (germline): MNHEY, SVGAGI. V lost 4 bases and J lost 2, with 17 bases in between. The CDR3 is 16 residues long. The origin of this receptor is an elderly woman with COVID-19, enrolled during active disease. The sample comprised peripheral blood. This chain joins TRBV6-5 and TRBJ1-2, with a weak D call TRBD1 (6 bases). CDR3 sequence: CASSSTRGALNYGYTF. Here the CDR3 DNA reads TGTGCCAGCAGTTCAACTCGGGGGGCTCTCAACTATGGCTACACCTTC.